These 15 T cell receptor beta chains were sequenced from one sample in a study of CD8+ T cells in alopecia areata. Reverse transcribed after extraction, RNA yielded cDNA as the sequencing template. The assay was immunoSEQ multiplex PCR, and TCRdb's table has in-frame clones only and misses some. This sample has 200,000 to 250,000 clones, with 64% found just once. Indicated treatment: oral pan-JAK inhibitor, 5-10 mg twice daily. The material was CD4+ T cells sorted from blood, obtained at week 4, from a patient treated with tofacitinib. These receptors all come from a human donor with alopecia areata.

The chain uses TRBV6-5 and TRBJ2-7; 9 bases align to TRBD1. CDR3 length equals 14 residues. V was clipped by 5 bases and J by 3 bases; unmatched bases: 5. Germline V gene lookup returns CDR1 MNHEY and CDR2 SVGAGI. The CDR3 sequence is CASSTAGQGYEQYF. CDR3 nucleotides: TGTGCCAGCAGTACCGCGGGACAGGGCTACGAGCAGTACTTC.

V usage is TRBV29-1 and J usage is TRBJ1-1; D possibly corresponds to TRBD1 (5 bases). From germline, CDR1 is SQVTM and CDR2 ANQGSEA. CDR3 length: 14 residues. V was clipped by 4 bases and J by 5 bases, with 17 bases between them. In nucleotides, the CDR3 is TGCAGCGTTGGGACCTCACTCGGGGGTACTGAAGCTTTCTTT. It encodes CSVGTSLGGTEAFF.

J is TRBJ2-3 and V is TRBV6-1; 8 bases fit TRBD2. The CDR3 has 17 amino acids. V shed 4 bases, J shed 2 bases, and the junction held 11 bases outside the gene matches. Looked up from germline, CDR1 is MNHNS and CDR2 is SASEGT. DNA for the CDR3: TGTGCCAGCAGTGGCCGTGGAGGCGGGGGGTTCACAGATACGCAGTATTTT. Protein: CASSGRGGGGFTDTQYF.

The chain combines TRBV4-1 with TRBJ1-6; no firm D call. Germline assignment: CDR1 MGHRA and CDR2 YSYEKL. V lost 0 bases and J 10 bases, leaving 16 bases between the germline ends. This CDR3 region has 16 residues. The CDR3 is CASSQDRGTRRSPLHF. CDR3 sequence (DNA): TGCGCCAGCAGCCAAGATCGAGGAACGAGGCGGTCACCCCTCCACTTT.

The CDR3 sequence: CAWSVQVVGELFF. Written as DNA, the CDR3 is TGTGCCTGGAGTGTACAGGTCGTCGGGGAGCTGTTTTTT. The V and J genes are TRBV30 and TRBJ2-2; D is perhaps TRBD1 (5 bases). Germline-derived CDR1 and CDR2 are GTSNPN and SVGIG (reference sequence). Trimming stripped 0 bases from V and 7 bases from J, with 9 bases between. CDR3 length: 13 amino acids. Full variable domain (remainder filled in from reference TRBV30 and TRBJ2-2): SQTIHQWPATLVQPVGSPLSLECTVEGTSNPNLYWYRQAAGRGLQLLFYSVGIGQISSEVPQNLSASRPQDRQFILSSKKLLLSDSGFYLCAWSVQVVGELFFGEGSRLTVL.

The chain employs TRBV4-3 and TRBJ2-1; 10 nucleotides match TRBD2. Germline V CDR1 and CDR2: LGHNA, YSLEER. Trimming at V came to 0 bases and at J to 9 bases, leaving 8 bases not matched to a gene. This CDR3 contains 16 residues. The DNA for the CDR3 is TGCGCCAGCAGCCAAGAAAGGAGCGGGGGGGCCCGTGAGCAGTTCTTC. Encoded protein: CASSQERSGGAREQFF.

This chain uses TRBV27 with TRBJ1-2; TRBD1 agrees at 7 bases. With 4 bases clipped from V and 5 bases from J, the junction kept 7 bases outside the gene matches. Germline CDR1 reads MNHEY; CDR2 reads SMNVEV (reference sequence). The CDR3 loop spans 14 amino acids. CDR3: CASSYRGGGYGYTF. The CDR3, as DNA: TGTGCCAGCAGTTACAGGGGAGGAGGTTATGGCTACACCTTC.

This chain connects TRBV25-1 to TRBJ2-2; 8 bases agree with TRBD1. Trimming removed 6 bases from V and 0 bases from J; junction bases left unmatched: 0. The CDR3 covers 14 residues. Per germline, CDR1 MGHDK and CDR2 SYGVNS. The CDR3 bases are TGTGCCAGCAGACAGGGGGCGAACACCGGGGAGCTGTTTTTT. Its translation: CASRQGANTGELFF.

The V gene is TRBV30, the J gene TRBJ1-4, with D possibly being TRBD1 (6 bases). The germline CDR1 and CDR2 sequences are GTSNPN and SVGIG (reference sequence). The CDR3 has 14 amino acids. V shed 0 bases and J shed 7 bases, with 12 bases lying between them. The CDR3 is CAWSVGGGSEKLFF. The CDR3 region has the DNA TGTGCCTGGAGTGTCGGAGGGGGAAGTGAAAAACTGTTTTTT.

This chain joins TRBV5-4 and TRBJ2-5, with 9 bases identical to TRBD2. Germline V gene sequence: CDR1 SGHNT, CDR2 YYREEE (reference sequence). The CDR3 extends over 15 amino acids. Unmatched junction bases numbered 4, after V lost 2 bases and J lost 2 bases. The CDR3 region has the DNA TGTGCCAGCAGCTTAAGCGGGGGGCCACAAGAGACCCAGTACTTC. Amino acids: CASSLSGGPQETQYF.

The chain combines TRBV4-3 with TRBJ1-6, with 11 bases lining up with TRBD1. The V gene end was trimmed by 2 bases and the J gene end by 7 bases; junction bases not matched to a gene: 1. Germline-derived CDR1 and CDR2 are LGHNA and YSLEER. The CDR3 spans 15 residues. Here the CDR3 reads CASSQRDRGNSPLHF. CDR3 coding DNA: TGCGCCAGCAGCCAACGGGACAGGGGGAATTCACCCCTCCACTTT.

A few counts support this clone. This chain links TRBV5-4 with TRBJ1-1, with no clear D. The CDR3 runs 15 residues. Germline V gives CDR1 SGHNT, CDR2 YYREEE (reference sequence). Trimming shortened V by 2 bases and J by 1 base, and 12 bases separated the two germline ends. Here the CDR3 DNA reads TGTGCCAGCAGCTTCGGTGGCAGGACGAACACTGAAGCTTTCTTT. It encodes CASSFGGRTNTEAFF.

This chain connects TRBV30 to TRBJ2-5; D is unresolved. This CDR3 is built from 11 residues. V lost 1 base and J 5 bases, leaving 5 bases between the germline ends. Germline CDR1 and CDR2: GTSNPN and SVGIG (reference sequence). CDR3 sequence (DNA): TGTGCCTGGAGTGGACTGGAGACCCAGTACTTC. Residues: CAWSGLETQYF.

The chain is built from TRBV30 and TRBJ1-5; no clear D. V lost 2 bases and J lost 3, with 11 bases in between. The germline gives CDR1 GTSNPN, CDR2 SVGIG (reference sequence). CDR3 size: 14 residues. CDR3 protein: CAWSPGGPNQPQHF. The CDR3 DNA is TGTGCCTGGAGTCCTGGCGGGCCCAATCAGCCCCAGCATTTT.

The chain carries TRBV5-4 and TRBJ1-2; D is ambiguous. The ends were cut back, 4 bases at V and 4 bases at J, with 14 bases in the middle. The CDR3 runs to 14 residues. CDR1 SGHNT and CDR2 YYREEE come from the germline V gene (reference sequence). The CDR3 DNA reads as TGTGCCAGCAGCGGGTGGGGATCCCTCTATGGCTACACCTTC. Protein: CASSGWGSLYGYTF.